Each of the 17 T cell receptor beta chains below was sequenced from the same sample in a study of sequential checkpoint blockade in melanoma. Treatment of the sample: randomized to nivolumab then ipilimumab (arm A) or the reverse (arm B). Clones were sequenced by immunoSEQ multiplex PCR, and TCRdb holds only the in-frame ones, with some missing. The sample carries some 19,000 clones, 27% recorded once. Specimen: tumor tissue (inferred from file names), collected from a patient given nivolumab and ipilimumab in sequence. All receptors derive from a human donor with melanoma.

This clone was seen more than once but under ten times. J is TRBJ2-7 and V is TRBV5-1, with 10 bases identical to TRBD1. The CDR3 runs to 16 residues. CDR1 and CDR2 from the germline V gene are SGHRS and YFSETQ. The V gene end was trimmed by 4 bases and the J gene end by 5 bases; junction bases not matched to a gene: 12. CDR3 DNA: TGCGCCAGCAGCCAAGAGAGGACAGGGGGGATGGACGAGCAGTACTTC. Its protein product is CASSQERTGGMDEQYF.

This clone occurred a few times. This sequence joins TRBV6-8 and TRBJ1-2; D might be TRBD1 (5 bases). Germline loops: CDR1 MNHGY, CDR2 SAAAGT. This CDR3 has 14 amino acids. The V end was cut by 10 bases, the J end by 2 bases, with 17 bases between. The CDR3 here is CAISRDYENYGYTF. The CDR3 nucleotides are TGTGCCATTAGCCGGGACTATGAAAACTATGGCTACACCTTC.

In this sample, this clone turned up a few times. V usage is TRBV9 and J usage is TRBJ1-1; D possibly corresponds to TRBD1 (5 bases). V lost 4 bases and J lost 2, with 15 bases in between. Germline V gene sequence: CDR1 SGDLS, CDR2 YYNGEE. The length of the CDR3 is 15 residues. The CDR3: CASSPHPTVNTEAFF. DNA of the CDR3: TGTGCCAGCAGCCCCCACCCGACAGTAAACACTGAAGCTTTCTTT.

The chain has TRBV19 and TRBJ2-5, with TRBD1 matching over 7 bases. The junction had 16 bases not matched to a gene; V was cut back by 5 bases and J by 4 bases. CDR1 is LNHDA, CDR2 SQIVND, per germline (reference sequence). The length of the CDR3 is 17 residues. The CDR3: CASSARGFRDPLETQYF. The CDR3 nucleotides are TGTGCCAGTAGTGCCAGGGGGTTTCGAGACCCCCTAGAGACCCAGTACTTC.

This clone was counted at least ten times. This rearrangement joins TRBV9 to TRBJ1-1; D might be TRBD1 (6 bases). The germline V gene encodes CDR1 SGDLS and CDR2 YYNGEE. The CDR3 is 15 amino acids. The germline V and J ends were trimmed by 3 bases and 0 bases, with 12 bases remaining between them. DNA for the CDR3: TGTGCCAGCAGCGCGTACAGGGACGTGAACACTGAAGCTTTCTTT. This sequence encodes CASSAYRDVNTEAFF.

This clone was recorded a few times. The chain joins TRBV11-3 to TRBJ2-2; D is unresolved. Trimming took off 2 bases at V and 1 base at J, with 8 bases between the two ends. From germline, CDR1 is SGHNT and CDR2 YENEEA. CDR3 length: 15 residues. The CDR3 DNA sequence: TGTGCCAGCAGCTTAAGCCAGCAGAACACCGGGGAGCTGTTTTTT. Translated, it gives CASSLSQQNTGELFF.

V gene TRBV27 combines with J gene TRBJ2-3; D remains ambiguous. This CDR3 is 13 amino acids long. Germline CDR1 is MNHEY and CDR2 is SMNVEV (reference sequence). The germline V and J ends were trimmed by 5 bases and 6 bases, with 12 bases remaining between them. CDR3 nucleotides: TGTGCCAGCAGTCACAAATACATTGATACGCAGTATTTT. It yields the protein CASSHKYIDTQYF.

This clone was detected a few times. The rearrangement uses TRBV19 and TRBJ1-1; D gene unclear. Trimming left V 3 bases short and J 4 bases short, with 15 bases between. CDR3 length: 15 residues. Germline V CDR1 and CDR2: LNHDA, SQIVND (reference sequence). DNA of the CDR3: TGTGCCAGTAGTATCCCGCCGGGAATGGGCACTGAAGCTTTCTTT. It translates to CASSIPPGMGTEAFF.

Note on this clone: At one of its ends the junction is not consistent with the germline gene, which may arise from a read error. The gene calls are TRBV6-8 and TRBJ2-1; D tentatively fits TRBD1 or TRBD2 (5 bases each). Per the germline V gene, CDR1 is MNHGY and CDR2 is SAAAGT. There are 14 residues in the CDR3. CDR3 amino acids: CAISVWGTDNEQFF. In DNA form, the CDR3 reads TGTGCCATCAGTGTATGGGGGACCGACAATGAGCAGTTCTTC.

The rearrangement uses TRBV25-1 and TRBJ2-2; 10 nucleotides align to TRBD1. Germline CDR1 MGHDK, CDR2 SYGVNS. This CDR3 spans 16 amino acids. Trimming took 3 bases from V and 4 from J; bases not matched to a gene: 5. The CDR3 sequence: CASSDAGQGITGELFF. The CDR3 coding sequence is TGTGCCAGCAGTGATGCGGGACAGGGGATCACCGGGGAGCTGTTTTTT.

The chain carries TRBV28 and TRBJ2-3; D gene uncertain. Trimming removed 3 bases from V and 7 bases from J, with 11 bases in between. CDR1 is MDHEN and CDR2 is SYDVKM in the germline V gene. This CDR3 region has 13 residues. As DNA, the CDR3 is TGTGCCAGCAGTTTCCCGGGTGGTAATACGCAGTATTTT. Its protein is CASSFPGGNTQYF. Combining the CDR3 with reference TRBV28 and TRBJ2-3 gives the whole variable domain DVKVTQSSRYLVKRTGEKVFLECVQDMDHENMFWYRQDPGLGLRLIYFSYDVKMKEKGDIPEGYSVSREKKERFSLILESASTNQTSMYLCASSFPGGNTQYFGPGTRLTVL.

This clone was detected ten times or more. The chain recombines TRBV11-3 with TRBJ1-1; 7 bases fit TRBD1. Germline values: CDR1 SGHNT, CDR2 YENEEA. V lost 5 bases to trimming and J lost 5 bases; unmatched junction nucleotides: 11. CDR3 size: 15 residues. The CDR3: CASSRQGFEGTEAFF. Written as DNA, the CDR3 is TGTGCCAGCAGCCGACAGGGTTTTGAAGGAACTGAAGCTTTCTTT.

This clone was counted only a few times. The chain carries TRBV28 and TRBJ2-2; TRBD1 agrees at 11 bases. V gave up 7 bases and J gave up 5 bases; unmatched junction bases: 6. Germline CDR1 and CDR2: MDHEN and SYDVKM. The CDR3 totals 15 residues. The CDR3 nucleotides read TGTGCCAGCAAAACCGGGACAGGGGGGACCGGGGAGCTGTTTTTT. It encodes CASKTGTGGTGELFF.

The table lists this clone with a count of one. The CDR3 region has the DNA TGCGCCAGCAGCGCTGCAGGATCGAACACTGAAGCTTTCTTT. This encodes CASSAAGSNTEAFF. The chain combines TRBV5-1 with TRBJ1-1; D is unresolved. The CDR3 covers 14 residues. V was shortened by 4 bases and J by 1 base, with 11 bases between the two germline ends. Germline V gene sequence: CDR1 SGHRS, CDR2 YFSETQ.

The chain is built from TRBV5-1 and TRBJ2-5, with 9 bases aligning to TRBD1. The J segment lost 4 bases and the V segment lost 7 bases, leaving 8 bases of the junction unmatched. Per germline, CDR1 SGHRS and CDR2 YFSETQ. The CDR3 loop spans 14 amino acids. Written as DNA, the CDR3 is TGCGCCAGCCAACCGGGACAGGGACGAGAGACCCAGTACTTC. It translates to CASQPGQGRETQYF.

This clone came up a few times. The chain joins TRBV7-1 to TRBJ2-7; no clear D gene. TRBV7-1 is annotated as an ORF whose role is uncertain. V lost 4 bases, J lost 6 bases, and 13 bases lay in between. CDR3 length equals 13 residues. CDR3 sequence reads: CASSFLHSSEQYF. As DNA, the CDR3 is TGTGCCAGCAGCTTTCTTCATTCCAGCGAGCAGTACTTC.

The chain recombines TRBV28 with TRBJ1-5; possible D gene TRBD1, 5 bases. This CDR3 region has 14 residues. V was trimmed by 3 bases and J by 4 bases, leaving 10 bases between them. Germline V lookup: CDR1 MDHEN, CDR2 SYDVKM. The CDR3 loop is CASSLGGKNQPQHF. CDR3 in DNA: TGTGCCAGCAGTTTGGGGGGGAAGAATCAGCCCCAGCATTTT.